The present entry profiles one TCR beta chain with its context. V trimming: 4 bases; J trimming: 9 bases; junction bases outside the gene matches: 4. Germline V gene lookup returns CDR1 SGHAT and CDR2 FQNNGV. This CDR3 is built from 15 residues. Via MiXCR, TCRdb re-called the 5' RACE reads, giving one row per CDR3 protein. The sample consists of roughly 110,000 distinct CDR3 sequences, around 14% of them appearing once. The sample originates from a study of T-cell memory formation after mild COVID-19. The TCR sequence derives from a man aged 18 to 30 who had mild COVID-19 (a few samples of this study predate the infection). Cell type and time point are not known. What was sequenced was PBMCs or a T cell subset sorted from them (not recorded which). V is TRBV11-2 and J is TRBJ2-1, with 15 bases aligning to TRBD2. Here the CDR3 reads CASSSGLAGGREQFF. CDR3 DNA: TGTGCCAGCAGCTCCGGACTAGCGGGGGGGCGTGAGCAGTTCTTC.